The following is a T cell receptor (beta chain) sequence with its context. The antigen is unknown. The data belong to a study of spatial heterogeneity in lung cancer. Study at large: A unique TCR and UMI combination showed up more than ten times in raw reads, on average. Study findings and constraints: Compared with follow-up, resection was when ubiquitous expanded tumor TCRs appeared in blood more.

Time point specified: sample taken at primary tumor resection. TCRs were sequenced from unsorted whole RNA of tumor, nontumor lung or PBMC. The donor group consisted of roughly 70 patients who had untreated, early-stage non-small cell lung cancer. Every cDNA TCR molecule received its own unique molecular identifier. TCRdb re-called the 5' RACE reads through MiXCR, storing one row per CDR3 protein. The profile covers 85,000 to 100,000 distinct CDR3 sequences, with 10% to 15% appearing a single time and approximately 39% taken by the ten largest. Germline V gene lookup returns CDR1 DFQATT and CDR2 SNEGSKA (reference sequence). The V end was cut by 5 bases, the J end by 0 bases, with 8 bases between. CDR3 length: 13 amino acids.

The chain has TRBV20-1 and TRBJ1-3; D remains ambiguous. Here the sequenced sample was PBMCs, taken at surgery. This TCR was recovered from a male donor with early-stage non-small cell lung cancer. In DNA, the CDR3 is TGCAGTGCTTCAGAGGACTCTGGAAACACCATATATTTT. Translating it yields CSASEDSGNTIYF.